This entry concerns a single TCR beta chain. Its specificity is unknown. This sample was included in a study of T cell repertoires in cytomegalovirus infection. Germline-derived CDR1 and CDR2 are SGHTA and FQGNSA. V shed 6 bases and J 4 bases; nucleotides not matched to a gene: 7. The CDR3 loop spans 15 amino acids. TCRdb redid the calling of the reads with MiXCR, one entry per CDR3 protein. This sample yields 650,000 to 900,000 distinct CDR3 sequences, of which approximately 30% are seen a single time; roughly an eighth belongs to the top ten. The TCR comes from a human donor in good health (CMV status not recorded). Some clones in this sample may be carry-over from other donors' samples. The chain links TRBV7-2 to TRBJ2-5, with 11 bases fitting TRBD2. The sample consisted of cultured CD8+ T cells from PBMCs, taken from culture after CMV antigen stimulation. The CDR3 DNA is TGTGCCAGCAGTTTGGGACTAGCGGATGGAGAGACCCAGTACTTC. Protein product: CASSLGLADGETQYF.